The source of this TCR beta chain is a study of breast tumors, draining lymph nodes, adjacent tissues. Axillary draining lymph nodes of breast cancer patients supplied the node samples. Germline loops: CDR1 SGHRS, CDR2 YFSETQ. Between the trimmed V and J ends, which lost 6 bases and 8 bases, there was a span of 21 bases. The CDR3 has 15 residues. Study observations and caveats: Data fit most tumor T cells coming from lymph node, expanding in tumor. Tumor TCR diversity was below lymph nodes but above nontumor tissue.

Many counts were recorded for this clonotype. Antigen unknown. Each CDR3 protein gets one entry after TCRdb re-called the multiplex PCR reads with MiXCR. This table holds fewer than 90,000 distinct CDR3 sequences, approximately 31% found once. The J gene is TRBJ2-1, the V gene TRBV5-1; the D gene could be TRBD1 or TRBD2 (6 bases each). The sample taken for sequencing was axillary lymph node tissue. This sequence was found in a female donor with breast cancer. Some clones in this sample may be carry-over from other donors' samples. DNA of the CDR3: TGCGCCAGCAACTCTAGTCCAGCGGAGGGGGATGAGCAGTTCTTC. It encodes CASNSSPAEGDEQFF.